This TCR beta chain derives from a study of cytomegalovirus exposure and HLA in healthy donors. Study at large: The approximately 120 validation repertoires used the same platform as the roughly 670 first-cohort repertoires, a later analysis reported.

The germline gives CDR1 LNHNV, CDR2 YYDKDF (reference sequence). The CDR3 spans 15 residues. Regarding this clone: One end of the junction varies from germline; a read error may be responsible. Other nucleotide sequences from this sample produce the same CDR3.

Using immunoSEQ multiplex PCR, the repertoire was profiled, and TCRdb retains in-frame clones only, with some absent. The sample holds 130,000 to 150,000 clones, around 90% seen once. The chain is built from TRBV15 and TRBJ1-3; D is perhaps TRBD1 (5 bases). What was sequenced was PBMCs. This receptor was identified in a man between 18 and 29 years old in good health and CMV-seropositive. The CDR3 nucleotides are TGCGCCACCAGCAGAGATCGGGGGACGGGAAACACCATATATTTT. Translated: CATSRDRGTGNTIYF.